This is a list of T cell receptor beta chains from one sample in a study of blood T cell repertoires in COVID-19. Some clones are missing from TCRdb's copy, which holds only in-frame ones; the method was immunoSEQ multiplex PCR. The sample lists about 360,000 clones, approximately 86% occurring once. Sequenced: peripheral blood. The receptor set was obtained from a woman in her sixties or seventies with COVID-19, enrolled during active disease. CDR3s include the opening cysteine and the closing phenylalanine or tryptophan. Each record gives: clone size, J gene, V gene, D gene, CDR3 protein, CDR3 DNA. D genes are given only for firm matches. Clone size is shown for a subset of rows, as once, few, many or a class of expanded clone.

NA | TRBJ1-3 | TRBV19 | NA | CASSPRPQGTGNTIYF | TGTGCCAGTAGTCCTCGCCCACAGGGCACGGGAAACACCATATATTTT
NA | TRBJ1-6 | TRBV27 | TRBD1 | CASSIRGRKVSPLHF | TGTGCCAGCAGTATCAGGGGGCGCAAGGTTTCACCCCTCCACTTT
NA | TRBJ2-2 | TRBV7-3 | NA | CASSPRRGTGELFF | TGTGCCAGCAGCCCAAGACGGGGGACCGGGGAGCTGTTTTTT
NA | TRBJ2-5 | TRBV7-8 | NA | CASSHPEETQYF | TGTGCCAGCAGCCACCCAGAAGAGACCCAGTACTTC
NA | TRBJ1-1 | TRBV18 | TRBD1 | CASSPRQGAAGTEAFF | TGTGCCAGCTCACCCAGGCAGGGGGCCGCCGGCACTGAAGCTTTCTTT
NA | TRBJ2-1 | TRBV6-5 | NA | CASSYGTPLNEQFF | TGTGCCAGCAGTTACGGGACTCCCCTCAATGAGCAGTTCTTC
NA | TRBJ1-4 | TRBV19 | NA | CASSISNEKLFF | TGTGCCAGTAGTATCAGTAATGAAAAACTGTTTTTT
few | TRBJ1-1 | TRBV7-8 | TRBD1 | CASSSATGMYAEAFF | TGTGCCAGCAGCTCAGCGACAGGGATGTACGCTGAAGCTTTCTTT
few | TRBJ1-4 | TRBV7-2 | TRBD1 | CASSLGQGLGKLFF | TGTGCCAGCAGCTTAGGACAGGGGCTCGGAAAACTGTTTTTT
NA | TRBJ2-1 | TRBV4-1 | NA | CASSQEDEGGGVYEQFF | TGCGCCAGCAGCCAAGAGGATGAGGGAGGGGGTGTGTATGAGCAGTTCTTC